This TCR beta chain was sequenced for a study of control samples from healthy donors and cancer patients. Here immunoSEQ multiplex PCR was the method, and the copy in TCRdb shows in-frame clones only, minus some. The profile covers about 130,000 clones, with approximately 91% appearing a single time and roughly 3.2% taken by the ten largest. There are 16 residues in the CDR3. Germline values: CDR1 SGHRS, CDR2 YFSETQ. Trimming stripped 1 base from V and 3 bases from J, with 16 bases between. This clonotype originated in a man aged 45-65 years in good health. The chain links TRBV5-1 to TRBJ1-2; no clear D gene. The material sequenced was blood. In DNA form, the CDR3 reads TGCGCCAGCAGCTTGTCTTTTACAGAGCCTGACTATGGCTACACCTTC. It is translated as CASSLSFTEPDYGYTF.